The present T cell receptor beta chain was sequenced within a study of blood T cell repertoires in COVID-19. Study-wide background: Samples came from the United States, Italy and Spain, spanning acute and convalescent COVID-19. From T cells, B-cell-depleted T cells, or PBMCs came the material, which was cDNA or gDNA.

CDR3 length: 15 amino acids. Between the trimmed V and J ends, which lost 0 bases and 7 bases, there was a span of 16 bases. Germline values: CDR1 LGHDT, CDR2 YNNKEL (reference sequence). Sequenced by immunoSEQ multiplex PCR; TCRdb stores in-frame clones only, minus some. The profile covers 350,000 to 400,000 clones, with around 89% appearing a single time and around 3% taken by the ten largest. The J gene is TRBJ2-7, the V gene TRBV3-1 (or the pseudogene TRBV3-2); D gene unclear. The sequencing input was peripheral blood. This clonotype was obtained from a woman aged 25 to 39 with COVID-19, enrolled during active disease. In DNA form, the CDR3 reads TGTGCCAGCAGCCAAGATTTGCAGGTCCCCCGGGAGCAGTACTTC. This encodes CASSQDLQVPREQYF.